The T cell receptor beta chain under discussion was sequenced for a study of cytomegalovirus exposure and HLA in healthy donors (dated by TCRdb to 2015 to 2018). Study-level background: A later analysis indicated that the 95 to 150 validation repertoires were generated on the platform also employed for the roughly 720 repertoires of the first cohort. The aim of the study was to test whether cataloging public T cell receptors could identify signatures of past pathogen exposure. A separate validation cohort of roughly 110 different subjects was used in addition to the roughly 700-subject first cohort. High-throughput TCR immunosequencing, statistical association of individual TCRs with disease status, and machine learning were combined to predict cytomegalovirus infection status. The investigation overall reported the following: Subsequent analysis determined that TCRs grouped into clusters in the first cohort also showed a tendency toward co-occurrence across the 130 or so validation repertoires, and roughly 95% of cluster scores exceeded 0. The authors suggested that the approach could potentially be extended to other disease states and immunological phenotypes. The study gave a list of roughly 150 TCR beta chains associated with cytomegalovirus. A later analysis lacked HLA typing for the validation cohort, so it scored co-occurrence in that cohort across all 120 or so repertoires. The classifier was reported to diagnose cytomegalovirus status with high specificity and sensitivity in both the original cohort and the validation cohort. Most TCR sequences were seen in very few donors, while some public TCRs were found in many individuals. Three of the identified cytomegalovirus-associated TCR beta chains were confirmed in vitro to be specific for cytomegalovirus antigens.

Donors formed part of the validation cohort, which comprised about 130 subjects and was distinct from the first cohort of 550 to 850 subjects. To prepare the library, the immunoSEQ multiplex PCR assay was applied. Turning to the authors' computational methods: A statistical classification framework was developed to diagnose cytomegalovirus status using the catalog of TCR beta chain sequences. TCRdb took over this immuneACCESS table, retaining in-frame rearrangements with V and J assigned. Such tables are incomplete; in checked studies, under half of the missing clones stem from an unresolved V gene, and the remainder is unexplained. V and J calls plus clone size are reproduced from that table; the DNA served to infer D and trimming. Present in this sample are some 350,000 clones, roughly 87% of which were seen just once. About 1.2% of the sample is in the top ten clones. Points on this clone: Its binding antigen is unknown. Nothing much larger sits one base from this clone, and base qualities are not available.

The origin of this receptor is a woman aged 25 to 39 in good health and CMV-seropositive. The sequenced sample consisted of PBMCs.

The CDR3 protein: CSVGQGAYGYTF. DNA sequence: TGCAGCGTTGGACAGGGTGCCTATGGCTACACCTTC. The rearrangement joined TRBV29-1 to TRBJ1-2, and 7 junction bases match TRBD1. Compared with germline, V lacks 4 bases and J lacks 4 bases; bases without a gene match: 3. The CDR3 holds 12 amino acids from the cysteine to the phenylalanine. The sequence is cut down to CDR3 DNA, 36 bases in frame from base 1. CDR1 SQVTM and CDR2 ANQGSEA are derived from the germline V gene.